These 32 T cell receptor beta chains originate from one sample sequenced in a study of cytomegalovirus exposure and HLA in healthy donors. Researchers ran the PCR with 60 Vbeta and 13 Jbeta primers. Clones were read by immunoSEQ multiplex PCR, and TCRdb kept only the in-frame ones, dropping some. The repertoire has approximately 150,000 clones, about two thirds of them found once; the top ten carry over 9.5%. Sequencing was carried out using PBMCs. These TCRs come from a young man in good health and CMV-seropositive.

This rearrangement joins TRBV19 to TRBJ2-5; no firm D call. Germline V gene data show CDR1 as LNHDA and CDR2 as SQIVND (reference sequence). With 0 bases removed from V and 5 bases from J, the gap between germline ends came to 7 bases. The CDR3 runs 13 residues. The chain's CDR3 is CASSIDARETQYF. The CDR3 DNA is TGTGCCAGTAGTATAGATGCGCGGGAGACCCAGTACTTC.

This clone was recorded once. The chain joins TRBV11-3 to TRBJ1-2; possibly TRBD1 for D (5 bases). This CDR3 comprises 13 residues. The V gene lost 4 bases and the J gene lost 4 bases, with 10 bases spanning the gap. Germline CDR1 reads SGHNT; CDR2 reads YENEEA. The CDR3 loop is CASSSRGSYGYTF. The CDR3 coding sequence is TGTGCCAGCAGCTCCCGGGGGAGCTATGGCTACACCTTC.

This clone was recorded a few times. The V call is TRBV5-4, the J call TRBJ2-1, with TRBD2 identical over 8 bases. This CDR3 comprises 15 residues. Unmatched junction bases numbered 10, after V lost 1 base and J lost 10 bases. Germline V gene lookup returns CDR1 SGHNT and CDR2 YYREEE (reference sequence). The CDR3 DNA reads as TGTGCCAGCAGCTTGCCGGGACTAGGGAGGGGGGAGCAGTTCTTC. Translating gives CASSLPGLGRGEQFF. Supplemented by reference TRBV5-4 and TRBJ2-1, the full variable domain reads ETGVTQSPTHLIKTRGQQVTLRCSSQSGHNTVSWYQQALGQGPQFIFQYYREEENGRGNFPPRFSGLQFPNYSSELNVNALELDDSALYLCASSLPGLGRGEQFFGPGTRLTVL.

The V and J genes are TRBV7-9 and TRBJ2-7; D is possibly TRBD2 (5 bases). V shed 5 bases and J shed 5 bases, with 10 bases lying between them. CDR1 and CDR2 from the germline V gene are SEHNR and FQNEAQ (reference sequence). The CDR3 runs to 12 residues. The CDR3 loop is CASSQSGNEQYF. In DNA, the CDR3 is TGTGCCAGCAGCCAATCGGGGAACGAGCAGTACTTC.

V and J are TRBV27 and TRBJ1-3; tentative D call: TRBD1 (6 bases). The V gene lost 6 bases and the J gene lost 2 bases, with 20 bases spanning the gap. Germline V gene lookup returns CDR1 MNHEY and CDR2 SMNVEV (reference sequence). The CDR3 sequence is 17 residues long. The CDR3 DNA sequence: TGTGCCAGCAGAGGGGGGGCAGGATCTTTTACTGGAAACACCATATATTTT. Its translation: CASRGGAGSFTGNTIYF.

This clone appeared a few times. This chain joins TRBV4-2 and TRBJ2-2, with no clear D. V was cut by 1 base and J by 2 bases, with 5 bases left in between. The CDR3 is made up of 14 amino acids. In germline, CDR1 is LGHNA, CDR2 YNFKEQ. The CDR3 region is CASSQGLNTGELFF. The CDR3 bases are TGTGCCAGCAGCCAAGGTCTTAACACCGGGGAGCTGTTTTTT.

This CDR3 is CATGRGVNTEAFF. As DNA, the CDR3 is TGTGCCACTGGTCGCGGGGTGAACACTGAAGCTTTCTTT. The chain links TRBV2 to TRBJ1-1; no clear D. CDR3 length: 13 amino acids. Trimming stripped 10 bases from V and 0 bases from J, with 12 bases between. The germline V gene encodes CDR1 SNHLY and CDR2 FYNNEI.

The chain uses TRBV6-6 and TRBJ2-2, with a tentative D call TRBD1 (6 bases). The CDR3 is 13 amino acids. V shed 6 bases and J shed 5 bases, with 10 bases lying between them. The germline gives CDR1 MNHNY, CDR2 SVGAGI (reference sequence). The CDR3 DNA is TGTGCCAGCAGGGACAGACAAACCGGGGAGCTGTTTTTT. It codes for CASRDRQTGELFF.

The gene calls are TRBV4-1 and TRBJ1-4; 10 bases match TRBD1. Per germline, CDR1 MGHRA and CDR2 YSYEKL. After removal of 2 bases from V and 6 bases from J, the junction contained 6 bases not matched to a gene. The CDR3 length is 16 residues. The CDR3: CASSQRGGTGDEKLFF. The DNA of the CDR3 is TGCGCCAGCAGCCAACGGGGGGGGACAGGGGATGAAAAACTGTTTTTT.

The chain carries TRBV6-4 and TRBJ1-1; the D is unclear. The V end lost 9 bases, the J end lost 0 bases, and 17 bases lay between the germline ends. CDR3 length equals 15 residues. CDR1 and CDR2 (germline): MRHNA, SNTAGT. Here the CDR3 reads CASRPAASMNTEAFF. CDR3 coding DNA: TGTGCCAGTAGACCCGCGGCCAGCATGAACACTGAAGCTTTCTTT.

This clone came up a few times. The chain carries TRBV18 and TRBJ2-1, with 7 bases identical to TRBD1. Germline V gives CDR1 KGHSH, CDR2 LQKENI. The CDR3 length is 16 residues. The V gene end was trimmed by 4 bases and the J gene end by 0 bases; junction bases not matched to a gene: 6. CDR3 sequence reads: CASSRLTGLSYNEQFF. CDR3 DNA sequence: TGTGCCAGCTCACGACTGACAGGGCTCTCCTACAATGAGCAGTTCTTC.

The chain uses TRBV11-2 and TRBJ1-3; D uncertain. Trimming left V 9 bases short and J 4 bases short, with 16 bases between. CDR3 size: 14 residues. From germline, CDR1 is SGHAT and CDR2 FQNNGV. This CDR3 reads CASSTKTEGNTIYF. CDR3 nucleotide sequence: TGTGCCAGTTCGACCAAAACGGAGGGAAACACCATATATTTT. Full variable domain (rest looked up from reference TRBV11-2 and TRBJ1-3): EAGVAQSPRYKIIEKRQSVAFWCNPISGHATLYWYQQILGQGPKLLIQFQNNGVVDDSQLPKDRFSAERLKGVDSTLKIQPAKLEDSAVYLCASSTKTEGNTIYFGEGSWLTVV.

The genes are TRBV27 and TRBJ1-1; TRBD1 might be the D (6 bases). V was trimmed by 7 bases and J by 3 bases, leaving 18 bases between them. This CDR3 is built from 15 residues. The germline V gene has CDR1 MNHEY and CDR2 SMNVEV (reference sequence). The CDR3 bases are TGTGCCAGCATCGGGCTTGGGGGCGCCCACACTGAAGCTTTCTTT. It codes for CASIGLGGAHTEAFF.

This clone was found once. The gene calls are TRBV7-8 and TRBJ1-2; D gene uncertain. The CDR3 loop spans 13 amino acids. Germline CDR1 is SGHVS and CDR2 is FQNEAQ. With 5 bases removed from V and 8 bases from J, the gap between germline ends came to 15 bases. The DNA for the CDR3 is TGTGCCAGCAGCCGAGGAGGGAGTTTGGGCTACACCTTC. It translates to CASSRGGSLGYTF.

The J gene is TRBJ2-7, the V gene TRBV5-6; 7 nucleotides agree with TRBD2. The V segment lost 1 base and the J segment 3 bases; nucleotides outside the gene matches: 10. The CDR3 covers 16 residues. Germline CDR1 SGHDT, CDR2 YYEEEE. The CDR3, as DNA: TGTGCCAGCAGCTTGTGGGCCAGCGGGACTATCTACGAGCAGTACTTC. This translates into CASSLWASGTIYEQYF.

Details on this clone: The germline gene is not matched at one end of the junction; a read error may be the cause. The rearrangement links TRBV14 to TRBJ2-3; possibly TRBD1 for D (5 bases). The CDR3 runs to 14 residues. The germline V gene has CDR1 SGHDN and CDR2 FVKESK. As DNA, the CDR3 is TGTGCCAGCAGCCAAGATATAGGGGCAGATACGCAGTTTTTT. Protein sequence: CASSQDIGADTQFF. Supplemented by reference TRBV14 and TRBJ2-3, the full variable domain reads EAGVTQFPSHSVIEKGQTVTLRCDPISGHDNLYWYRRVMGKEIKFLLHFVKESKQDESGMPNNRFLAERTGGTYSTLKVQPAELEDSGVYFCASSQDIGADTQFFGPGTRLTVL.

The chain links TRBV11-2 to TRBJ1-2; 10 bases are a match to TRBD1. Germline CDR1 SGHAT, CDR2 FQNNGV. V shed 4 bases and J 7 bases; nucleotides not matched to a gene: 9. The CDR3 extends over 15 amino acids. The CDR3 bases are TGTGCCAGCAGCTACTCGGGACAGGGGATGGTTGGCTACACCTTC. Translated, it gives CASSYSGQGMVGYTF.

V usage is TRBV30 and J usage is TRBJ2-7; 8 bases agree with TRBD2. The CDR3 has 14 residues. The germline V gene has CDR1 GTSNPN and CDR2 SVGIG (reference sequence). Germline trimming cut 7 bases from V and 6 bases from J; bases unmatched to any gene: 14. CDR3 in amino acids: CASGAGLGTFEQYF. Here the CDR3 DNA reads TGTGCCTCTGGGGCGGGACTAGGTACGTTCGAGCAGTACTTC.

This clone was found a few times. This chain joins TRBV6-5 and TRBJ2-5; D possibly corresponds to TRBD2 (6 bases). This CDR3 is built from 15 residues. The germline V gene encodes CDR1 MNHEY and CDR2 SVGAGI. V lost 2 bases and J lost 3, with 13 bases in between. CDR3 sequence: CASSYVEGLEETQYF. CDR3 DNA sequence: TGTGCCAGCAGTTACGTGGAGGGACTTGAAGAGACCCAGTACTTC.

V and J are TRBV5-1 and TRBJ2-7; 10 positions match TRBD2. The V segment lost 0 bases and the J segment 5 bases; nucleotides outside the gene matches: 11. Germline V gene sequence: CDR1 SGHRS, CDR2 YFSETQ. This CDR3 contains 17 residues. The CDR3 coding sequence is TGCGCCAGCAGCTTGGCCGTTGCTAGCGGGAGTACCCACGAGCAGTACTTC. Its translation: CASSLAVASGSTHEQYF.

This clone has just a few counts. This chain links TRBV11-3 with TRBJ1-1; D gene ambiguous. Trimming took off 4 bases at V and 3 bases at J, with 3 bases between the two ends. The CDR3 consists of 11 residues. In germline, CDR1 is SGHNT, CDR2 YENEEA. The DNA for the CDR3 is TGTGCCAGCAGCTCCGACACTGAAGCTTTCTTT. Amino acid sequence: CASSSDTEAFF.

The J gene is TRBJ2-7, the V gene TRBV2; D is unresolved. Trimming took 6 bases from V and 3 from J, leaving 15 bases between them. CDR3 length: 14 residues. The V gene's germline CDR1 is SNHLY and CDR2 FYNNEI. CDR3 sequence: CASSRNRALYEQYF. The CDR3 DNA is TGTGCCAGCAGCCGGAACAGAGCTCTCTACGAGCAGTACTTC.

This clone was seen more than once but under ten times. The chain is built from TRBV5-6 and TRBJ2-1; 11 positions match TRBD2. This CDR3 spans 15 amino acids. Germline V gene lookup returns CDR1 SGHDT and CDR2 YYEEEE. V gave up 4 bases and J gave up 9 bases; unmatched junction bases: 9. DNA of the CDR3: TGTGCCAGCAGCCCGCTGGCACTAGCGGGAGTTGAGCAGTTCTTC. Amino acids: CASSPLALAGVEQFF. Using reference TRBV5-6 and TRBJ2-1 for the parts outside the CDR3, the full variable domain is DAGVTQSPTHLIKTRGQQVTLRCSPKSGHDTVSWYQQALGQGPQFIFQYYEEEERQRGNFPDRFSGHQFPNYSSELNVNALLLGDSALYLCASSPLALAGVEQFFGPGTRLTVL.

This clone was found a few times. The chain combines TRBV6-5 with TRBJ1-6, with D possibly matching TRBD1 (6 bases). CDR3 size: 16 residues. CDR1 and CDR2 (germline): MNHEY, SVGAGI. The ends were cut back, 2 bases at V and 6 bases at J, with 14 bases in the middle. The CDR3, as DNA: TGTGCCAGCAGTTACAAGGTTTCAGGGGTTAATTCACCCCTCCACTTT. Translating gives CASSYKVSGVNSPLHF.

In this sample, this clone turned up once. This chain uses TRBV27 with TRBJ1-2, with D possibly being TRBD1 (6 bases). Trimming stripped 3 bases from V and 8 bases from J, with 13 bases between. The V gene's germline CDR1 is MNHEY and CDR2 SMNVEV (reference sequence). CDR3 length: 13 amino acids. The CDR3 spells CASSFPGGLGYTF. The CDR3 DNA reads TGTGCCAGCAGTTTTCCGGGGGGGCTGGGCTACACCTTC.

The J gene is TRBJ2-5, the V gene TRBV10-3, with 10 bases identical to TRBD2. V lost 6 bases, J lost 2 bases, and 12 bases stayed unmatched. Germline loops: CDR1 ENHRY, CDR2 SYGVKD. The CDR3 is made up of 17 amino acids. In nucleotides, the CDR3 is TGTGCCATCAGCGATTGGGAGGCTAGCGGGAGTCAAGAGACCCAGTACTTC. This gives the protein CAISDWEASGSQETQYF.

This clone was counted a single time. The chain couples TRBV19 to TRBJ2-1, with D possibly being TRBD2 (6 bases). This CDR3 is 15 amino acids long. The germline V gene encodes CDR1 LNHDA and CDR2 SQIVND (reference sequence). V was clipped by 3 bases and J by 3 bases, with 12 bases between them. The CDR3 reads CASSIGSGRYNEQFF. Here the CDR3 DNA reads TGTGCCAGTAGTATTGGGAGCGGGCGCTACAATGAGCAGTTCTTC.

This chain's CDR3 is CASSFSGNTDIQYF. The CDR3 coding sequence is TGTGCCAGCAGCTTTAGCGGTAATACCGACATTCAGTACTTC. This chain connects TRBV5-4 to TRBJ2-4, with D possibly TRBD2 on 6 matching bases. The CDR3 is 14 amino acids. Between the trimmed V and J ends, which lost 2 bases and 8 bases, there was a span of 14 bases. CDR1 and CDR2 (germline): SGHNT, YYREEE (reference sequence).

The V gene is TRBV19, the J gene TRBJ2-7, with 8 nucleotides matching TRBD2. Unmatched junction bases numbered 10, after V lost 0 bases and J lost 3 bases. The CDR3 consists of 17 residues. Germline loops: CDR1 LNHDA, CDR2 SQIVND (reference sequence). CDR3 sequence: CASSIDSSSGTSYEQYF. The CDR3 DNA is TGTGCCAGTAGTATAGACTCCTCCTCCGGGACTAGCTACGAGCAGTACTTC.

The J gene is TRBJ2-1, the V gene TRBV25-1; 8 bases match TRBD2. J lost 4 bases, V lost 7 bases, and 15 bases had no gene match. Germline-derived CDR1 and CDR2 are MGHDK and SYGVNS. CDR3 length: 17 amino acids. The CDR3 region is CASTPGGGRIGYNEQFF. The CDR3 DNA sequence: TGTGCCAGCACGCCGGGCGGCGGGAGGATCGGTTACAATGAGCAGTTCTTC.

The J gene is TRBJ2-1, the V gene TRBV9; D ambiguous. The CDR3 runs 15 residues. The germline CDR1 and CDR2 sequences are SGDLS and YYNGEE. V lost 0 bases, J lost 0 bases, and 7 bases lay in between. The CDR3, as DNA: TGTGCCAGCAGCGTAGTTCGTAACTCCTACAATGAGCAGTTCTTC. It is translated as CASSVVRNSYNEQFF.

The V and J genes are TRBV19 and TRBJ2-7; 9 bases agree with TRBD1. The CDR3 covers 14 residues. The V and J ends lost 8 bases and 0 bases, in that order; junction bases with no gene match: 5. CDR1 LNHDA and CDR2 SQIVND come from the germline V gene (reference sequence). For the CDR3, the DNA is TGTGCCAGTGGACAGGGGCCTTCCTCCTACGAGCAGTACTTC. Translated: CASGQGPSSYEQYF. The complete variable domain, with remaining parts taken from reference TRBV19 and TRBJ2-7, reads DGGITQSPKYLFRKEGQNVTLSCEQNLNHDAMYWYRQDPGQGLRLIYYSQIVNDFQKGDIAEGYSVSREKKESFPLTVTSAQKNPTAFYLCASGQGPSSYEQYFGPGTRLTVT.